This is a list of T cell receptor beta chains from one sample in a study of Graves' ophthalmopathy and Graves' hyperthyroidism. One entry per CDR3 protein results from TCRdb running MiXCR on the multiplex PCR reads. The data hold roughly 700,000 distinct CDR3 sequences, with 35% to 50% observed a single time. The sequencing input was peripheral blood. The receptors derive from an adult man with Graves' ophthalmopathy. CDR3s leave out the opening cysteine and the closing phenylalanine or tryptophan. Not every row has a clone size; where given, it reads once, few, many or a size class.

TRBV15	-	TRBJ2-7	ATSSQGTSGGEQY
TRBV9	-	TRBJ1-1	ASSPSWGVTEAF
TRBV19	many	TRBJ1-1	ASRLLTGNTEAF
TRBV10-2	many	TRBJ2-7	ASSEGQLYYEQY
TRBV14	-	TRBJ2-7	ASSQDPGPWGYEQY
TRBV5-4	few	TRBJ2-5	ASSSFDRGIETQY
TRBV15	few	TRBJ1-1	ATSNAWGAEAF
TRBV7-2	-	TRBJ2-7	ASSLAAADTYEQY
TRBV12-3/TRBV12-4	-	TRBJ1-2	ASRLTVVSNYGYT
TRBV7-9	once	TRBJ2-7	ASTAPRLDPYEQY
TRBV11-2	-	TRBJ1-4	ASSSGLSLTNEKLF
TRBV7-9	-	TRBJ2-2	ASKFTANTGELF
TRBV7-8	-	TRBJ2-5	ASSTSGAGTQY
TRBV20-1	few	TRBJ1-4	SALIRGLTNEKLF
TRBV29-1	many	TRBJ1-1	SVEIQGRTEAF
TRBV24-1	-	TRBJ1-1	ASSPPGRGRLEAF
TRBV5-6	few	TRBJ1-4	ASSPRGGNEKLF
TRBV5-1	-	TRBJ1-6	ASSFDLRSSYSSPLH
TRBV25-1	-	TRBJ2-2	ASSARFPLRGGELF
TRBV19	-	TRBJ1-1	ASSRPRWGEAF
TRBV7-2	many	TRBJ2-7	ASSGDFSSYEQY
TRBV25-1	-	TRBJ2-2	ASSTSGGTGELF
TRBV4-3	-	TRBJ2-7	ASSLGWGQSTYEQY
TRBV25-1	-	TRBJ2-7	ASSPTGGDEQY
TRBV10-1	many	TRBJ1-6	ASSEGGSSPLH
TRBV20-1	-	TRBJ1-1	SAPTGLNTEAF
TRBV11-3	few	TRBJ2-7	AIAGESYEQY
TRBV11-1	-	TRBJ1-2	ASSLAGILYGYT
TRBV7-8	many	TRBJ1-5	ASSLKTNQPQH
TRBV7-9	-	TRBJ1-1	ASSFRDKAKGAF
TRBV25-1	many	TRBJ1-5	ARHRGGNQPQH
TRBV9	-	TRBJ1-1	ASSAWTVMNTEAF
TRBV29-1	many	TRBJ2-5	SVDRGTETQY
TRBV20-1	few	TRBJ1-5	SAIETGGDQPQH
TRBV7-2	-	TRBJ1-1	ASSPGGDPNTEAF
TRBV24-1	-	TRBJ2-2	ATSDFGGEHTGELF
TRBV20-1	-	TRBJ1-1	SARDSMLGGDTEAF
TRBV24-1	-	TRBJ2-7	ATSLMGLGEQY
TRBV7-9	many	TRBJ1-2	ASSLEREAGYT
TRBV9	-	TRBJ1-2	ASSVRPGPSYGYT
TRBV11-2	once	TRBJ1-4	ASSLKGQAKLF